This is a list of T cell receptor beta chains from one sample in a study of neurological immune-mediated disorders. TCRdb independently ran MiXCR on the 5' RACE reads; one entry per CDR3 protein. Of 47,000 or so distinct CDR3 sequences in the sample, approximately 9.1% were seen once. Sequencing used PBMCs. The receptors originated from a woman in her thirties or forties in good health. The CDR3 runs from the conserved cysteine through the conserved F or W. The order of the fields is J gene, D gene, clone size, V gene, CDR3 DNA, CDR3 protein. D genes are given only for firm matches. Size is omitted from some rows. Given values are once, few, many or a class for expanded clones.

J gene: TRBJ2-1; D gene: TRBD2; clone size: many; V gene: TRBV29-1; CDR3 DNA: TGCAGCGGCCTGGGGCGCGGGAGAGGTAATGAGCAGTTCTTC; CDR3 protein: CSGLGRGRGNEQFF
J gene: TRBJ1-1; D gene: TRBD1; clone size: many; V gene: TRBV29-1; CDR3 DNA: TGCAGCGTTGATGACAGGGTGAACACTGAAGCTTTCTTT; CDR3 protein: CSVDDRVNTEAFF
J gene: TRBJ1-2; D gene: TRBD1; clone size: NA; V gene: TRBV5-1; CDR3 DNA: TGCGCCAGCAGCTTGGTACAGGGGTTCGACTATGGCTACACCTTC; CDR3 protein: CASSLVQGFDYGYTF
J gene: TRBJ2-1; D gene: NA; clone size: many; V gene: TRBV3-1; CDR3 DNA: TGTGCCAGCAGGTCCGATAATGAGCAGTTCTTC; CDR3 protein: CASRSDNEQFF
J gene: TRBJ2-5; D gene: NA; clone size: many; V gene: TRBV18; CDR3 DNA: TGTGCCAGCTCACCGACAGAGACCCAGTACTTC; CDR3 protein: CASSPTETQYF
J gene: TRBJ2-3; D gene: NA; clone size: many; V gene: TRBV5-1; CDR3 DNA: TGCGCCAGCAGCTTGGCGACAGGCACAGATACGCAGTATTTT; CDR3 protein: CASSLATGTDTQYF
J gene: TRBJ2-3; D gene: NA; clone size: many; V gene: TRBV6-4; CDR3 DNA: TGTGCCAGCAGTGACAACGATCGAGGTCCAGATACGCAGTATTTT; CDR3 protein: CASSDNDRGPDTQYF
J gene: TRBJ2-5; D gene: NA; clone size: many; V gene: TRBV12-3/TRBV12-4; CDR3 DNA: TGTGCCAGCAGTTTATTTACGGGGAGGACCCAGTACTTC; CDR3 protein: CASSLFTGRTQYF
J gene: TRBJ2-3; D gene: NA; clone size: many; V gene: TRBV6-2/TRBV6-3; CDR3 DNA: TGTGCCAGCAGTTACGATGGGGATCCGGGGCGAGATACGCAGTATTTT; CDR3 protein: CASSYDGDPGRDTQYF
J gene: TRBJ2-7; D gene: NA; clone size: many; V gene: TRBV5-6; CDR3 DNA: TGTGCCAGCAGCCTGGGAAGCGGCGTGGGCGAGCAGTACTTC; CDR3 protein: CASSLGSGVGEQYF
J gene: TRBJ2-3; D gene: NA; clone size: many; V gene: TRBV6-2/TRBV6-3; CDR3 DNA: TGTGCCAGCACGGACGGATGGTTGGCGCAGTATTTT; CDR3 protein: CASTDGWLAQYF
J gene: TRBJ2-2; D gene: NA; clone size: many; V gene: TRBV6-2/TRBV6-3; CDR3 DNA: TGTGCCAGTGGGACTCTCACCGGGGAGCTGTTTTTT; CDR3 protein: CASGTLTGELFF
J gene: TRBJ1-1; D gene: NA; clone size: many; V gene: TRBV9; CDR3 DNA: TGTGCCAGCAGCGCCGGGGGGTTCACTGAAGCTTTCTTT; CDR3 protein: CASSAGGFTEAFF
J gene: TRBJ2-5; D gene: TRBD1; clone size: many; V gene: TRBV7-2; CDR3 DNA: TGTGCCAGCAGCAACAGGGGTTCCCAAGAGACCCAGTACTTC; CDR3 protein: CASSNRGSQETQYF
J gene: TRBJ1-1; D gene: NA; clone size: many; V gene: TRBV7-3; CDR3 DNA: TGTGCCAGCAGCTCCTACCAACCCCGGACGGTAACGGGGCACACTGAAGCTTTCTTT; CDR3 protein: CASSSYQPRTVTGHTEAFF
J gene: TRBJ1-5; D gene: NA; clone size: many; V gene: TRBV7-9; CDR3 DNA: TGTGCCAGCAGCTTAGATAGCAATCAGCCCCAGCATTTT; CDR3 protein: CASSLDSNQPQHF
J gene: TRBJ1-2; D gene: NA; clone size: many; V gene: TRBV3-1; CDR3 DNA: TGTGCCAGCAGCCAGGAGTCCTATGGCTACACCTTC; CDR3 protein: CASSQESYGYTF
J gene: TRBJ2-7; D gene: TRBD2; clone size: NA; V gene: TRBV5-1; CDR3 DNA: TGCGTCAGCAGCGGGAGGGAGGGACTAGCTGGCTCCTACGAGCAGTACTTC; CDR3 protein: CVSSGREGLAGSYEQYF
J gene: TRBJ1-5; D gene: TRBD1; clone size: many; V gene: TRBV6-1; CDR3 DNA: TGTGCCAGCAGTGCGACAGGGGGGGGTCAGCCCCAGCATTTT; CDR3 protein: CASSATGGGQPQHF
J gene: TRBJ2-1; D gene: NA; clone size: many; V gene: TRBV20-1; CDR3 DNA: TGCAGTGCTGTTCTAGATTACAATGAGCAGTTCTTC; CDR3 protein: CSAVLDYNEQFF
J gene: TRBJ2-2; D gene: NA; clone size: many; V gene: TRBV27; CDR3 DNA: TGTGCCAGCAGTTTGGGAGCGAACACCGGGGAGCTGTTTTTT; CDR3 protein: CASSLGANTGELFF
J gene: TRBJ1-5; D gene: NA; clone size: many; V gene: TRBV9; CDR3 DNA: TGTGCCAGCAGCGTAGGCCAGGGGAGGACGCCCCAGCATTTT; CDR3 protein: CASSVGQGRTPQHF
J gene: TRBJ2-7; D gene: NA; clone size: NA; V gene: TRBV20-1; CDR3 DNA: TGCAGTGCTAGACATACATCTACCTACGAGCAGTACTTC; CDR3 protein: CSARHTSTYEQYF
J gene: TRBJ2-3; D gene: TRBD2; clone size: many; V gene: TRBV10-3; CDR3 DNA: TGTGCCATCTCTAGCGGGAGGGCCGGAGATACGCAGTATTTT; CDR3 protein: CAISSGRAGDTQYF
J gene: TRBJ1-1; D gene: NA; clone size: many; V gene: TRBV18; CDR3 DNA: TGTGCCAGCTCTTTACCATGGGGGAACACTGAAGCTTTCTTT; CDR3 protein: CASSLPWGNTEAFF
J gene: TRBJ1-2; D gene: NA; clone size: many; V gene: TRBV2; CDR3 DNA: TGTGCCAGCGGTCGGGGGAATTATGGCTACACCTTC; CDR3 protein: CASGRGNYGYTF
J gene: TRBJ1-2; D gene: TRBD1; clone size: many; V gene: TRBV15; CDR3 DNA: TGTGCCACCAGCAGAGGCAGGACAGGGCCAATCTATGGCTACACCTTC; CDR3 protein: CATSRGRTGPIYGYTF
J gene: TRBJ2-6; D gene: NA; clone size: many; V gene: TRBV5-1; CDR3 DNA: TGCGCCAGCAGCTTGGCCGGGACTTCAAACAACGTCCTGACTTTC; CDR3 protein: CASSLAGTSNNVLTF
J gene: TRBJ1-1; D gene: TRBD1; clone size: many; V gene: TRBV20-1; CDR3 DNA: TGCAGTGCTCCGAACAGGGGCATGAACACTGAAGCTTTCTTT; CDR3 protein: CSAPNRGMNTEAFF
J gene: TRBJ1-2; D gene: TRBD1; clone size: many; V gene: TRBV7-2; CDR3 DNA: TGTGCCAGCAGCTTACCGGGACAGGCAGCCTATGGCTACACCTTC; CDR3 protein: CASSLPGQAAYGYTF
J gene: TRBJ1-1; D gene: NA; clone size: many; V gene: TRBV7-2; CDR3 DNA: TGTGCCAGCAGCTTAGAGGGTCCTGAAGCTTTCTTT; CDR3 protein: CASSLEGPEAFF
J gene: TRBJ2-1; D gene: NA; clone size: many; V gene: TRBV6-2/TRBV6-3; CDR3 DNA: TGTGCCAGCAGCCGTACGTTCGACATTTACAATGAGCAGTTCTTC; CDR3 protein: CASSRTFDIYNEQFF
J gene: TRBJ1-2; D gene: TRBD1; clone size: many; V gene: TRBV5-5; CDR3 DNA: TGTGCCAGCAGCGCAGGGGACAGGGGGTTCGGGGAGTATGGCTACACCTTC; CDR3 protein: CASSAGDRGFGEYGYTF
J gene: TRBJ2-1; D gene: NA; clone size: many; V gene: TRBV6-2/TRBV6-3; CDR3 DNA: TGTGCCAGCAGTAGAAACTTATACAATGAGCAGTTCTTC; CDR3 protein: CASSRNLYNEQFF
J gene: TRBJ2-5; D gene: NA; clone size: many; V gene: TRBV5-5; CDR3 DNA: TGTGCCAGCAGCTACGGGACGGCGGAGACCCAGTACTTC; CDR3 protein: CASSYGTAETQYF
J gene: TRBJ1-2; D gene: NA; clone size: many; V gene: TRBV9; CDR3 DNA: TGTGCCAGCAGCGTAGATGATTTACCCGCCGGTGGCTACACCTTC; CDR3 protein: CASSVDDLPAGGYTF
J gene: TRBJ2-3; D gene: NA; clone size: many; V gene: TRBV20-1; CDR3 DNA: TGCAGTGCTAGAAGTGTGGGGGCAGATACGCAGTATTTT; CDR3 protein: CSARSVGADTQYF
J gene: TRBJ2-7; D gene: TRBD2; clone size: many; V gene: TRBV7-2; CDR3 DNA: TGTGCCAGCAGCTTAGCCGCTACTGGCGGGGGATCATACGAGCAGTACTTC; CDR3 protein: CASSLAATGGGSYEQYF
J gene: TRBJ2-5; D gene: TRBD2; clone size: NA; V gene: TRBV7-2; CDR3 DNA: TGTGCCAGCAGCCCCCAAGGCGGGGGGGGAAAAGAGACCCAGTACTTC; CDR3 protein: CASSPQGGGGKETQYF
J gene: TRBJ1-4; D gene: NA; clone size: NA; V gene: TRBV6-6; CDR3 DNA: TGTGCCAGCAGTTACAATGGGCCATCAACTAATGAAAAACTATTTTTT; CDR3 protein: CASSYNGPSTNEKLFF
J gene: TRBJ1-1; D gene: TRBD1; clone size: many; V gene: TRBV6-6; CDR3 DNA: TGTGCCAGCACCTACACGGGACAGGGGGAAGCTTTCTTT; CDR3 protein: CASTYTGQGEAFF
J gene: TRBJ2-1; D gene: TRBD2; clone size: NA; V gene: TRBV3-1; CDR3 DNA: TGTGCCAGCAGCCCCCTGGGACTAGCGGGGGGGGAACAGTTCTTC; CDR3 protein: CASSPLGLAGGEQFF
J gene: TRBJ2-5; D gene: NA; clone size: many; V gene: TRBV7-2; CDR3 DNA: TGTGCCAGCAGCTTAGGTAGACTGGGCCGGGAGACCCAGTACTTC; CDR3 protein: CASSLGRLGRETQYF
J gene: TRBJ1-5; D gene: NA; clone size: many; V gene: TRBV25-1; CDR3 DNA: TGTGCCAGCAGCCCCGATCAGCCCCAGCATTTT; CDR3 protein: CASSPDQPQHF
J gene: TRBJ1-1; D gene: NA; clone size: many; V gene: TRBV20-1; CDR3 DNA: TGCAGTGCCAAACAAAACACTGAAGCTTTCTTT; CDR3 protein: CSAKQNTEAFF
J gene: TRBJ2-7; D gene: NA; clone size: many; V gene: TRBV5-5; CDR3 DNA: TGTGCCAGCAGCTTGGTTCCCGGCAGGGAACTACGGGAGCAGTACTTC; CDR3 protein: CASSLVPGRELREQYF
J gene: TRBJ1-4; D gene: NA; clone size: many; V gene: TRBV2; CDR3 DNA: TGTGCCAGCAGTGAATCTGTATCGGGGGAAAAACTGTTTTTT; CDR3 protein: CASSESVSGEKLFF
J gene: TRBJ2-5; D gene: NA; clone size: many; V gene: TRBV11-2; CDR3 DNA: TGTGCCAGCAGCTTAGATCGAGAGACCCAGTACTTC; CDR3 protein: CASSLDRETQYF
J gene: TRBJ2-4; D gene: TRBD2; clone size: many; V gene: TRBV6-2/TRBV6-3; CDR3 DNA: TGTGCCAGCTTAGCCCGACTAGCGGGGGGCATAGCCAAAAACATTCAGTACTTC; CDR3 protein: CASLARLAGGIAKNIQYF
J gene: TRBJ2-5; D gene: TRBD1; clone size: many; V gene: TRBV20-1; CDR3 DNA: TGCAGTGCTAGAGAGATCAGGGGGCGCATGGCCCAGTACTTC; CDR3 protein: CSAREIRGRMAQYF
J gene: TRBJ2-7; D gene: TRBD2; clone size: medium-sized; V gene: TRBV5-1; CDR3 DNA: TGCGCCAGCAGCCAAACAGCGGGAGCCTCCTACGAGCAGTACTTC; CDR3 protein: CASSQTAGASYEQYF
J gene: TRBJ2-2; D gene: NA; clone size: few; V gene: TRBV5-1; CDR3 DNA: TGCGCCAGCCGAAGAAACACCGGGGAGCTGTTTTTT; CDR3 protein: CASRRNTGELFF
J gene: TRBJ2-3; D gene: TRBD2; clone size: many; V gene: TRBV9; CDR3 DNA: TGTGCCAGCAGCGTAGCGACTAGCGGAAAAACAGATACGCAGTATTTT; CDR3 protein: CASSVATSGKTDTQYF
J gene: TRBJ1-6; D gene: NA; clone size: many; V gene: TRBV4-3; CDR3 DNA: TGCGCCAGCAGCCAAGGGGGGGGCTCCTATAATTCACCCCTCCACTTT; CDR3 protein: CASSQGGGSYNSPLHF